The rows below give T cell receptor beta chains drawn from one sample of a study of cytomegalovirus exposure and HLA in healthy donors. The data were produced by immunoSEQ multiplex PCR, yet TCRdb's version contains in-frame clones alone and is incomplete. In the table there are 75,000 to 90,000 clones, around three fifths of which are singletons. Material for sequencing was PBMCs. The receptor source for this set is a woman in her thirties or forties in good health and CMV-seropositive. Each CDR3 is given with its conserved first and last residue. Fields, in order: CDR3 DNA, CDR3 protein, D gene, V gene, clone size, J gene. D genes are given only for firm matches. The listing skips clone size in some rows; elsewhere it reads once, few, many or a size class.

CDR3 DNA: TGCAGCGTTGAAGGCGGACAGGGTTTGTCCTACGAGCAGTACTTC; CDR3 protein: CSVEGGQGLSYEQYF; D gene: TRBD1; V gene: TRBV29-1; clone size: .; J gene: TRBJ2-7
CDR3 DNA: TGTGCCACCAGCAGGAAAGGGGGCGCGAACACTGAAGCTTTCTTT; CDR3 protein: CATSRKGGANTEAFF; D gene: TRBD1; V gene: TRBV15; clone size: .; J gene: TRBJ1-1
CDR3 DNA: TGTGCCAGCAGCTTAGTAGGACAGGGAATCCGAGGCTACACCTTC; CDR3 protein: CASSLVGQGIRGYTF; D gene: TRBD1; V gene: TRBV13; clone size: .; J gene: TRBJ1-2
CDR3 DNA: TGTGCCAGCAGGCCGGGACTAGCGGGAGCCAAGCAGTACTTC; CDR3 protein: CASRPGLAGAKQYF; D gene: TRBD2; V gene: TRBV28; clone size: once; J gene: TRBJ2-7
CDR3 DNA: TGTGCCAGCAGCCGCTACCGGGACTCCTACGAGCAGTACTTC; CDR3 protein: CASSRYRDSYEQYF; D gene: .; V gene: TRBV5-4; clone size: few; J gene: TRBJ2-7
CDR3 DNA: TGTGCCAGCAGCTTAGGACTAGCGGGAGGTAGATACGAGCAGTACTTC; CDR3 protein: CASSLGLAGGRYEQYF; D gene: TRBD2; V gene: TRBV7-9; clone size: .; J gene: TRBJ2-7
CDR3 DNA: TGTGCCAGCAGTTACTCGACAGGATACCAAGAGACCCAGTACTTC; CDR3 protein: CASSYSTGYQETQYF; D gene: .; V gene: TRBV6-5; clone size: .; J gene: TRBJ2-5
CDR3 DNA: TGCGCCAGCAGCTTGTACGGGACAACATATACACAAGAGACCCAGTACTTC; CDR3 protein: CASSLYGTTYTQETQYF; D gene: .; V gene: TRBV5-1; clone size: .; J gene: TRBJ2-5
CDR3 DNA: TGTGCCAGCAGTTACAAGCCGGCAGGGAACGAGCAGTACTTC; CDR3 protein: CASSYKPAGNEQYF; D gene: .; V gene: TRBV6-5; clone size: .; J gene: TRBJ2-7
CDR3 DNA: TGTGCCAGTATGAGGGGGGGACTAGAGGGCATTCAGTACTTC; CDR3 protein: CASMRGGLEGIQYF; D gene: TRBD2; V gene: TRBV19; clone size: .; J gene: TRBJ2-4
CDR3 DNA: TGCGCCAGCAGCCAAGAATACAAGACTTTTGAAGCTTTCTTT; CDR3 protein: CASSQEYKTFEAFF; D gene: .; V gene: TRBV4-1; clone size: .; J gene: TRBJ1-1
CDR3 DNA: TGTGCCAGCAGCGTATATCCCAACACCGGGGAGCTGTTTTTT; CDR3 protein: CASSVYPNTGELFF; D gene: .; V gene: TRBV9; clone size: few; J gene: TRBJ2-2
CDR3 DNA: TGTGCCAGCTCACCAACAGGGGCTATTAATCAGCCCCAGCATTTT; CDR3 protein: CASSPTGAINQPQHF; D gene: TRBD1; V gene: TRBV18; clone size: .; J gene: TRBJ1-5
CDR3 DNA: TGTGCCAGTAGTATAGGGAATAGCGGGAGAGAGACCCAGTACTTC; CDR3 protein: CASSIGNSGRETQYF; D gene: TRBD2; V gene: TRBV19; clone size: few; J gene: TRBJ2-5
CDR3 DNA: TGTGCCAGCAGTGACGGAGGTCTAGCGGGGACCTACGAGCAGTACTTC; CDR3 protein: CASSDGGLAGTYEQYF; D gene: TRBD2; V gene: TRBV2; clone size: .; J gene: TRBJ2-7
CDR3 DNA: TGTGCCAGCAGCTTCTCCCCGGGGGATAATGAGCAGTTCTTC; CDR3 protein: CASSFSPGDNEQFF; D gene: .; V gene: TRBV7-7; clone size: .; J gene: TRBJ2-1
CDR3 DNA: TGTGCCAGCTCATCGGACAGACAAGAGACCCAGTACTTC; CDR3 protein: CASSSDRQETQYF; D gene: .; V gene: TRBV18; clone size: .; J gene: TRBJ2-5